This TCR beta chain was found in a study of metastatic and nonmetastatic thyroid tumors. Study-level background: Patients with malignant and benign thyroid disease provided blood and tumor or nodule tissue, whose repertoires were compared.

This clone was seen repeatedly, ten times or more. Using MiXCR, TCRdb re-called clones from the PCR reads. The sample holds roughly 30,000 clones, 15% to 20% seen once. CDR1 is MNHNS, CDR2 SASEGT, per germline. V gave up 7 bases and J gave up 0 bases; unmatched junction bases: 10. The CDR3 length is 16 residues. Thyroid surgery had not been preceded by any treatment in any patient. The receptor was isolated from a female donor with papillary thyroid cancer or a benign thyroid nodule (not recorded which). Some clones in this sample may be carry-over from other donors' samples. The sequencing sample was made of blood. This chain joins TRBV6-1 and TRBJ2-3, with 7 nucleotides matching TRBD1. CDR3 sequence reads: CASKPQPGQSTDTQYF. The DNA for the CDR3 is TGTGCCAGCAAGCCTCAGCCGGGACAGAGCACAGATACGCAGTATTTT.